The present entry profiles one T cell receptor (beta chain) with its context. Its specificity is not known. The germline V and J ends were trimmed by 4 bases and 0 bases, with 10 bases remaining between them. This CDR3 comprises 15 residues. The germline V gene encodes CDR1 MNHNS and CDR2 SASEGT. TCRdb re-analysed the 5' RACE reads in MiXCR, keeping a single row per CDR3 protein. The sample carries a few hundred thousand distinct CDR3 sequences, about 5.2% recorded once. This record belongs to a study of T cells after yellow fever vaccination. Across the whole study: Low-cell-number fractions underwent preparation using SMART-Seq v4 Ultra Low Input.

Study results and limitations: Researchers noted that a small share of clonotypes showed up in both CD4 and CD8 compartments. Post-booster samples contained most primary-vaccination clones (roughly 96% CD4, roughly 88% CD8).

Here the sequenced sample was CD4+ T cells sorted from PBMCs, taken on the day of the yellow fever booster vaccination. This clonotype was sampled from a man aged 18 to 29 who received the YFV17D yellow fever vaccine. The rearrangement uses TRBV6-1 and TRBJ1-3; a weak D match, TRBD1 (5 bases). As DNA, the CDR3 is TGTGCCAGCAGTGGGGGCCGCTCCTCTGGAAACACCATATATTTT. Protein sequence: CASSGGRSSGNTIYF.